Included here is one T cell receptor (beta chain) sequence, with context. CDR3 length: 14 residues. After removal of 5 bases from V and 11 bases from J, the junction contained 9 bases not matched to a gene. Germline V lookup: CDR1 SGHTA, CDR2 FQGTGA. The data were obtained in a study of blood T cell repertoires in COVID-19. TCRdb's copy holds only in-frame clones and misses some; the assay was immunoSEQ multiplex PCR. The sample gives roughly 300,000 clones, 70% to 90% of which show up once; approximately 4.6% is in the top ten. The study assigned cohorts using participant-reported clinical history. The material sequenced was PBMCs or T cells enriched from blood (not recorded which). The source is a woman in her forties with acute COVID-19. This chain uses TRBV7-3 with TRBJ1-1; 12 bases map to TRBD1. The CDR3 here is CASSPGTGGGVAFF. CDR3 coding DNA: TGTGCCAGCAGCCCCGGGACAGGGGGCGGCGTTGCTTTCTTT.